The 16 T cell receptor beta chains in this list originate from one sample, sequenced in a study of tumor-infiltrating lymphocytes in oesophageal squamous cell carcinoma. TCRdb re-derived calls from the PCR reads in MiXCR, one entry per CDR3 protein. This table has 14,000 or so distinct CDR3 sequences, 40% to 50% appearing once. Sequencing used blood. The receptors here all came from a male donor with esophageal squamous cell carcinoma.

This clonotype appeared a single time. The chain links TRBV7-3 to TRBJ2-2; D tentatively reads TRBD1 or TRBD2 (5 bases each). Deletions cut 5 bases from V and 3 bases from J, with 10 bases between. The CDR3 loop spans 14 amino acids. Germline values: CDR1 SGHTA, CDR2 FQGTGA. The CDR3 loop reads CASSEGFHTGELFF. The CDR3 bases are TGTGCCAGCAGCGAGGGGTTCCACACCGGGGAGCTGTTTTTT.

The gene calls are TRBV10-3 and TRBJ2-6; unclear D gene. The J call may be in error: the DNA end matches TRBJ2-4 better. Looked up from germline, CDR1 is ENHRY and CDR2 is SYGVKD. The CDR3 runs to 17 residues. The CDR3 sequence: CAISERLSDLAKNIQYF. CDR3 coding DNA: TGTGCCATCAGTGAGCGGTTGTCTGATCTAGCCAAAAACATTCAGTACTTC.

This clonotype was detected only once. The chain uses TRBV3-1 and TRBJ2-1; 12 bases line up with TRBD2. The end of the DNA aligns better with TRBJ2-7, so the J call may be wrong. The germline V gene encodes CDR1 LGHDT and CDR2 YNNKEL (reference sequence). This CDR3 spans 14 amino acids. The CDR3 is CASTKTSGGYEQYF. In nucleotides, the CDR3 is TGTGCCAGCACCAAGACTAGCGGGGGCTACGAGCAGTACTTC.

In its sample, this clonotype is large. This chain uses TRBV7-2 with TRBJ2-3, with 8 nucleotides matching TRBD2. CDR1 and CDR2 (germline): SGHTA, FQGNSA. With V trimmed by 1 base and J by 1 base, 4 bases remained unmatched. CDR3 size: 16 residues. In DNA form, the CDR3 reads TGTGCCAGCAGCTTAGTTACCGGGAGGGGCACAGATACGCAGTATTTT. This sequence encodes CASSLVTGRGTDTQYF.

The J gene is TRBJ2-5, the V gene TRBV12-3 or TRBV12-4; 9 bases match TRBD2. This CDR3 is 14 amino acids long. V dropped 6 bases and J dropped 11; count of bases not matched to a gene: 13. For the CDR3, the DNA is TGTGCCAGCAGCTTCTCTTTTCCTAGCGGGACGCAGTACTTC. Protein product: CASSFSFPSGTQYF.

As for this clonotype: The final CDR3 position lacks the conserved phenylalanine or tryptophan, pointing to a likely read error. It is unclear where the CDR3 begins or ends on the DNA, so no DNA is shown, and the CDR3 is as TCRdb lists it. The J gene is TRBJ1-1, the V gene TRBV7-3. The CDR3 numbers 18 amino acids, ends counted. Germline assignment: CDR1 SGHTA and CDR2 FQGTGA. CDR3: CASSLVGEGISDEQFFGQ.

The rearrangement joins TRBV3-1 to TRBJ1-2; 10 bases fit TRBD1. J was trimmed by 4 bases and V by 1 base; bases with no gene match: 9. From germline, CDR1 is LGHDT and CDR2 YNNKEL (reference sequence). This CDR3 has 17 amino acids. CDR3 nucleotides: TGTGCCAGCAGCCAAGTTGGACAGGGGGGAACTATCTATGGCTACACCTTC. Translation: CASSQVGQGGTIYGYTF.

This clonotype came up many times. This may stem from a read error, because a much larger clone lies one nucleotide away. J is TRBJ2-1 and V is TRBV5-1, with 12 positions matching TRBD2. The end of the DNA is better explained by TRBJ2-7, so the J call may be wrong. The CDR3 runs to 16 residues. In germline, CDR1 is SGHRS, CDR2 YFSETQ. CDR3 region: CASSSTSGSSYNEQYF. The CDR3 region has the DNA TGCGCCAGCAGCTCGACTAGCGGGAGCTCCTACAATGAGCAGTACTTC.

The J gene is TRBJ2-3, the V gene TRBV10-3; D is ambiguous. V was pared by 8 bases and J by 0 bases, with 12 bases between. The germline CDR1 and CDR2 sequences are ENHRY and SYGVKD. The CDR3 covers 14 residues. The CDR3 spells CAIGRPPSTDTQYF. The CDR3, as DNA: TGTGCCATCGGGCGGCCGCCGAGCACAGATACGCAGTATTTT.

This clonotype was observed once. The junction departs from germline at one end; a sequencing error may be responsible. V and J are TRBV28 and TRBJ2-3; TRBD1 matches 10 bases. Germline CDR1 MDHEN, CDR2 SYDVKM. This CDR3 contains 14 residues. The DNA for the CDR3 is TGTGCCAGCAGGTCGACAGGGGGCATTTCACCCCTCCACTTC. It is translated as CASRSTGGISPLHF.

The V and J genes are TRBV6-1 and TRBJ2-4; 9 nucleotides align to TRBD1. Germline values: CDR1 MNHNS, CDR2 SASEGT. The CDR3 is 17 amino acids. The V gene end was trimmed by 5 bases and the J gene end by 5 bases; junction bases not matched to a gene: 13. CDR3 sequence: CASSYRGTGKTENIQYF. CDR3 nucleotides: TGTGCCAGCAGTTACAGAGGGACAGGGAAGACCGAAAACATTCAGTACTTC.

The count of this clonotype is one. The DNA for the CDR3 is TGTGCCAGCAGCTTAGCTAGTGTTGGGTACAATGAGCAGTTCTTC. It specifies CASSLASVGYNEQFF. This chain connects TRBV7-2 to TRBJ2-3, with D unresolved. The DNA end favors TRBJ2-1, so the J call may be wrong. Germline V gene sequence: CDR1 SGHTA, CDR2 FQGNSA. CDR3 size: 15 residues.

This clonotype was seen once. As the CDR3 is not closed by the conserved phenylalanine or tryptophan, this likely results from a read error. The limits of the CDR3 on the DNA are not certain, so only TCRdb's listed CDR3 is given. V and J are TRBV7-3 and TRBJ2-5; whether TRBD2, the table's D call, matches the DNA was not checked. The CDR3 is 15 amino acids long, termini counted. CDR1 and CDR2 from the germline V gene are SGHTA and FQGTGA. The CDR3 protein is CASSLSASSEQYFGN.

This clonotype has a handful of counts. Likely a read error: the CDR3 ends without its conserved phenylalanine or tryptophan. No DNA is shown, since the ends of the CDR3 on it are uncertain; the CDR3 is the one TCRdb lists. V gene TRBV6-2 or TRBV6-3 combines with J gene TRBJ2-7; TRBD2 is the table's D call and was not checked against the DNA. Germline assignment: CDR1 MNHEY and CDR2 SVGEGT. The CDR3 comprises 18 residues, both ends counted. The CDR3: CASSYPSGRPDYGYTFGS.

The table lists this clonotype with many counts. The rearrangement uses TRBV5-4 and TRBJ1-6, with D unclear. Germline assignment: CDR1 SGHNT and CDR2 YYREEE (reference sequence). The V and J ends lost 0 bases and 7 bases respectively, with 5 bases between them. The CDR3 runs to 13 residues. The CDR3 region is CASSLDRNSPLHF. The CDR3 DNA is TGTGCCAGCAGCTTGGACAGAAATTCACCCCTCCACTTT.

Worth noting for this clonotype: This CDR3 fails to terminate in the conserved phenylalanine or tryptophan, so it likely reflects a read error. The limits of the CDR3 on the DNA are not certain, so only TCRdb's listed CDR3 is given. This chain connects TRBV7-9 to TRBJ2-6; the tabulated D call, TRBD1, remains unverified against the DNA. Germline V gene lookup returns CDR1 SEHNR and CDR2 FQNEAQ (reference sequence). Inclusive of both ends, the CDR3 amounts to 14 amino acids. The CDR3 loop reads CASSLSNYEQYFGA.